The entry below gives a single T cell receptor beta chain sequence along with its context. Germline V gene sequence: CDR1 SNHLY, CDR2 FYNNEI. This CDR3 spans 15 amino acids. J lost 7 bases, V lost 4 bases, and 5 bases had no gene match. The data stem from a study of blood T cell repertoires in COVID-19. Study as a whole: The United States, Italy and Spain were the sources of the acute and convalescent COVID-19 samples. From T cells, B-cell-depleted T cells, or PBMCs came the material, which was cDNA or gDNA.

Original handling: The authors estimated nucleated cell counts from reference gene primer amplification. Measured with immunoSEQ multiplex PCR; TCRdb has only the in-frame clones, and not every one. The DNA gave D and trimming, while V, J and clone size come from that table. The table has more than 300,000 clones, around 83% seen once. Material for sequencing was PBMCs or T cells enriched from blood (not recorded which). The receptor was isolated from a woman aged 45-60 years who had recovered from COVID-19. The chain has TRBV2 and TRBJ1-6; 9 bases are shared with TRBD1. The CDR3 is CASSAQGAVNSPLHF. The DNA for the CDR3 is TGTGCCAGCAGTGCACAGGGGGCGGTGAATTCACCCCTCCACTTT.